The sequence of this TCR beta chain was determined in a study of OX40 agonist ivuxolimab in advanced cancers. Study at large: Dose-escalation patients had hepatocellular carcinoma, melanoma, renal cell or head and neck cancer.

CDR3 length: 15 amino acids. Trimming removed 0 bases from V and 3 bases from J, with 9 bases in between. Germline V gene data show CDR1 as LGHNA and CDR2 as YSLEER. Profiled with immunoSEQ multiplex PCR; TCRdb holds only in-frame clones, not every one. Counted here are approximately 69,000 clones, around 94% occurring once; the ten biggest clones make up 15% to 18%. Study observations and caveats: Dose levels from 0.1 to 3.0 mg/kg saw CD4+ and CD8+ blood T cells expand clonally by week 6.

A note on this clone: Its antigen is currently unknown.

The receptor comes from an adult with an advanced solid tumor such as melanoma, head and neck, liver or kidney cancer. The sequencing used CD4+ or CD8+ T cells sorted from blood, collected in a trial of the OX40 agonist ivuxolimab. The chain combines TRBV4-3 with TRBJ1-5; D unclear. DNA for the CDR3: TGCGCCAGCAGCCAAGATAGGCGGACCAATCAGCCCCAGCATTTT. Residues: CASSQDRRTNQPQHF.